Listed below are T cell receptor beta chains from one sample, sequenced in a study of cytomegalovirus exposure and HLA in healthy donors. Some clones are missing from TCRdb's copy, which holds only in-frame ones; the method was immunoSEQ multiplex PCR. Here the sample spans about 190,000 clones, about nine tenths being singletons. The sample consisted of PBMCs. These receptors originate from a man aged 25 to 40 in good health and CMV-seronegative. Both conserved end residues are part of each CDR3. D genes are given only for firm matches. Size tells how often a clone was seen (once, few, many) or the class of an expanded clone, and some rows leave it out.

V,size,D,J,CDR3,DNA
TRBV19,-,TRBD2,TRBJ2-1,CASSIDRGGLNEQFF,TGTGCCAGTAGTATAGACCGGGGGGGCTTGAATGAGCAGTTCTTC
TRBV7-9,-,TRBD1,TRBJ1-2,CASSLGQFRHYGYTF,TGTGCCAGCAGCTTGGGACAGTTCCGTCACTATGGCTACACCTTC
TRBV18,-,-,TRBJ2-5,CASSPLNREETQYF,TGTGCCAGCTCACCGTTAAACAGGGAAGAGACCCAGTACTTC
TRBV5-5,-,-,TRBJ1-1,CASSLRGWNTEAFF,TGTGCCAGCAGCTTACGGGGGTGGAACACTGAAGCTTTCTTT
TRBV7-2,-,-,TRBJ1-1,CASSPQPWAGEVEAFF,TGTGCCAGCAGCCCACAACCTTGGGCGGGGGAAGTTGAAGCTTTCTTT
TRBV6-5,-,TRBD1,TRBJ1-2,CASSYSDRNYGYTF,TGTGCCAGCAGTTACTCGGACAGGAACTATGGCTACACCTTC
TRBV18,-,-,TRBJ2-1,CASSLQGALNSYNEQFF,TGTGCCAGCTCACTACAGGGAGCCCTAAACTCCTACAATGAGCAGTTCTTC
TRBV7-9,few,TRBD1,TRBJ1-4,CASSVQTGGGEKLFF,TGTGCCAGCAGCGTACAAACAGGGGGAGGGGAAAAACTGTTTTTT
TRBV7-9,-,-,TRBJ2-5,CASSLEQGATQYF,TGTGCCAGCAGCTTGGAACAGGGAGCGACCCAGTACTTC
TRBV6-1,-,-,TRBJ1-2,CASSNRPGGYGYTF,TGTGCCAGCTCGAATCGTCCCGGGGGGTATGGCTACACCTTC
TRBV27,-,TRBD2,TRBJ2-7,CASSSGLAGGSRYYEQYF,TGTGCCAGCAGTTCCGGACTAGCGGGAGGTTCGCGCTACTACGAGCAGTACTTC
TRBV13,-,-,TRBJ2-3,CASSLRARDTQYF,TGTGCCAGCAGCTTAAGAGCCCGAGATACGCAGTATTTT
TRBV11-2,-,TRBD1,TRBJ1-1,CASSLGQGVNTEAFF,TGTGCCAGCAGCCTCGGACAGGGCGTGAACACTGAAGCTTTCTTT
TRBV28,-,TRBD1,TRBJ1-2,CASSPSQGQGFRGYTF,TGTGCCAGCAGTCCATCTCAGGGACAGGGTTTCCGAGGCTACACCTTC
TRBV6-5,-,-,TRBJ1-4,CASGRGGWNEKLFF,TGTGCCAGCGGGCGGGGCGGATGGAATGAAAAACTGTTTTTT
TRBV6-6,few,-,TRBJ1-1,CASREDRLNTEAFF,TGTGCCAGCAGGGAAGACAGGTTGAACACTGAAGCTTTCTTT
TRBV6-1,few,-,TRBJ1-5,CASSTEGAYQPQHF,TGTGCCAGCAGCACTGAAGGGGCTTATCAGCCCCAGCATTTT
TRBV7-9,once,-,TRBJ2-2,CASSFGGTTGELFF,TGTGCCAGCAGCTTCGGGGGAACCACCGGGGAGCTGTTTTTT
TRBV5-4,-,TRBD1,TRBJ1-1,CASSRGQGAYTEAFF,TGTGCCAGCAGCAGGGGACAGGGGGCGTACACTGAAGCTTTCTTT
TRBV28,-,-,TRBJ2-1,CASLNQGRSYNEQFF,TGTGCCAGCCTTAATCAGGGCAGGTCCTACAATGAGCAGTTCTTC
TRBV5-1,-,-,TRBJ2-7,CASSLGGSGLEQYF,TGCGCCAGCAGCTTGGGAGGCAGCGGCCTCGAGCAGTACTTC
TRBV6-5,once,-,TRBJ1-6,CASSRGYNSPLHF,TGTGCCAGCAGTCGAGGGTATAATTCACCCCTCCACTTT
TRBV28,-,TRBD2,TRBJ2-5,CASSLQTSGRGETQYF,TGTGCCAGCAGTCTCCAGACTAGCGGGAGGGGAGAGACCCAGTACTTC
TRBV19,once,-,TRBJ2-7,CASSGSDLKSEFTYEQYF,TGTGCCAGTAGTGGGTCAGACTTGAAGAGTGAGTTTACCTACGAGCAGTACTTC
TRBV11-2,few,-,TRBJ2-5,CASTRDGPQETQYF,TGTGCCAGCACCCGGGATGGGCCCCAAGAGACCCAGTACTTC
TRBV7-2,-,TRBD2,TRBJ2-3,CASSPGLTDTQYF,TGTGCCAGCAGCCCGGGACTAACAGATACGCAGTATTTT
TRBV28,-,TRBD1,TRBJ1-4,CASGGGQNEKLFF,TGTGCCAGCGGAGGGGGCCAGAATGAAAAACTGTTTTTT
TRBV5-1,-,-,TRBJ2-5,CASSLGGMGETQYF,TGCGCCAGCAGCTTAGGCGGGATGGGAGAGACCCAGTACTTC
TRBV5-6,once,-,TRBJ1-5,CASSLGRLGPQPQHF,TGTGCCAGCAGCTTGGGGCGACTAGGGCCTCAGCCCCAGCATTTT
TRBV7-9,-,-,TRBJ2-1,CASSAQGRNEQFF,TGTGCCAGCAGTGCCCAGGGAAGGAATGAGCAGTTCTTC
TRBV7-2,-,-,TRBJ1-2,CASSPYLTNGYTF,TGTGCCAGCAGCCCCTACCTCACTAATGGCTACACCTTC
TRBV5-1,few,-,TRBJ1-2,CASSLGGGSLGYTF,TGCGCCAGCAGCTTGGGGGGCGGCTCCCTCGGCTACACCTTC
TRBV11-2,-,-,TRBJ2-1,CASSFFGGASNEQFF,TGTGCCAGCAGCTTTTTTGGGGGCGCGAGTAATGAGCAGTTCTTC
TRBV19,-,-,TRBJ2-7,CASSIGRDEQYF,TGTGCCAGTAGTATCGGCAGGGACGAGCAGTACTTC
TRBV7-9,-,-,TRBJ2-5,CASSQIRETQYF,TGTGCCAGCAGCCAAATACGGGAGACCCAGTACTTC
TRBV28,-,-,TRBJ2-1,CASSFRRGNEQFF,TGTGCCAGCAGTTTTCGGAGGGGTAATGAGCAGTTCTTC
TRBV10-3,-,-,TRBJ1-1,CAISESGGSSNTEAFF,TGTGCCATCAGTGAGAGTGGCGGCTCCTCGAACACTGAAGCTTTCTTT
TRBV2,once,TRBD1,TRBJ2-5,CASEQGAEETQYF,TGTGCCAGCGAACAGGGGGCCGAAGAGACCCAGTACTTC
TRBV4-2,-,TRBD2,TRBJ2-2,CASSQDPAGGLSGELFF,TGTGCCAGCAGCCAAGACCCCGCGGGGGGGCTTTCCGGGGAGCTGTTTTTT
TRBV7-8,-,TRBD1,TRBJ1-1,CASSLAPGQGGPEAFF,TGTGCCAGCAGCTTAGCTCCGGGACAGGGGGGGCCCGAAGCTTTCTTT
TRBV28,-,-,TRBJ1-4,CASSLGRGREKLFF,TGTGCCAGCAGTTTAGGCAGGGGTCGGGAAAAACTGTTTTTT
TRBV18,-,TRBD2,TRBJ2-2,CASSPSGGNTGELFF,TGTGCCAGCTCACCAAGCGGGGGGAACACCGGGGAGCTGTTTTTT
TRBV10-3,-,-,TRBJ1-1,CAISEPKGSRNTEAFF,TGTGCCATCAGTGAGCCAAAGGGGTCCCGTAACACTGAAGCTTTCTTT
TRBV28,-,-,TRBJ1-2,CASSLLARNYGYTF,TGTGCCAGCAGTTTATTGGCCAGAAACTATGGCTACACCTTC
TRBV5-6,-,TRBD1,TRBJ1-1,CASSPRTGWDTEAFF,TGTGCCAGCAGCCCACGGACAGGGTGGGACACTGAAGCTTTCTTT
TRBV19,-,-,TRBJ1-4,CASRLSRLQGNYDEKLFF,TGTGCCAGTAGACTCTCCCGCCTACAGGGAAATTACGATGAAAAACTGTTTTTT
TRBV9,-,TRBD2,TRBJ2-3,CASSISGSRDTQYF,TGTGCCAGCAGCATTAGCGGGAGCCGAGATACGCAGTATTTT
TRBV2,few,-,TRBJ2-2,CASRADTGELFF,TGTGCCAGCAGGGCAGACACCGGGGAGCTGTTTTTT
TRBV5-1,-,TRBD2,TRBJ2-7,CASSLGLAASYEQYF,TGCGCCAGCAGCTTGGGACTAGCGGCGTCCTACGAGCAGTACTTC
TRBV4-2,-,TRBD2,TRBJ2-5,CASSQELFRTSGQETQYF,TGTGCCAGCAGCCAAGAGTTATTTCGGACTAGCGGACAAGAGACCCAGTACTTC
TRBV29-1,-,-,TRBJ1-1,CSVAEGVGYTEAFF,TGCAGCGTTGCAGAGGGAGTCGGATACACTGAAGCTTTCTTT
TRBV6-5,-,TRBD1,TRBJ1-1,CASSSPQGTAEAFF,TGTGCCAGCAGTTCCCCACAGGGGACGGCTGAAGCTTTCTTT
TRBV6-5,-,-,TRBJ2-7,CASSEQGDEQYF,TGTGCCAGCAGTGAGCAGGGTGACGAGCAGTACTTC
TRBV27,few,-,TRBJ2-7,CASTSGSYEQYF,TGTGCCAGCACCTCTGGCAGCTACGAGCAGTACTTC
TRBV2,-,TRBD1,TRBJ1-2,CASKRVGGEGYTF,TGTGCCAGCAAACGGGTAGGGGGCGAGGGCTACACCTTC
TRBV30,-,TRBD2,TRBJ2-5,CAWSPQVAGGPAGETQYF,TGTGCCTGGAGTCCCCAAGTAGCGGGAGGGCCCGCAGGAGAGACCCAGTACTTC
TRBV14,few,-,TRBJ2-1,CASSPMGLLNEQFF,TGTGCCAGCAGCCCAATGGGACTCCTCAATGAGCAGTTCTTC
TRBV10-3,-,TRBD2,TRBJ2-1,CAISTSAAGGPFEQFF,TGTGCCATCAGCACAAGCGCAGCGGGAGGGCCGTTTGAGCAGTTCTTC
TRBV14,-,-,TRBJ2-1,CASSQMSFQGNEQFF,TGTGCCAGCAGCCAAATGAGTTTTCAGGGCAATGAGCAGTTCTTC
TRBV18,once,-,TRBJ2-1,CASSPPSTFYNEQFF,TGTGCCAGCTCACCACCGTCCACATTTTACAATGAGCAGTTCTTC